Listed below are T cell receptor beta chains from one sample, sequenced in a study of T cell repertoires in cytomegalovirus infection. Their specific antigens are unknown. A single record per CDR3 protein comes from TCRdb applying MiXCR to the reads. The data show 300,000 to 400,000 distinct CDR3 sequences, roughly 25% seen once. This specimen consisted of cultured PBMCs, obtained from culture after CMV antigen stimulation. Source of these receptors: a human donor in good health (CMV status not recorded). Some clones in this sample may be carry-over from other donors' samples. CDR3s include the opening cysteine and the closing phenylalanine or tryptophan. D genes are given only for firm matches. Size tells how often a clone was seen (once, few, many) or the class of an expanded clone, and some rows leave it out.

abundance	d_gene	v_gene	j_gene	CDR3aa	CDR3nt
NA	NA	TRBV6-4	TRBJ1-1	CATPGPGEGFTEAFF	TGTGCCACTCCTGGGCCAGGGGAAGGTTTCACTGAAGCTTTCTTT
NA	NA	TRBV6-2/TRBV6-3	TRBJ2-2	CASNHPSQRVRTGELFF	TGTGCCAGCAACCACCCATCCCAGAGAGTCAGAACCGGGGAGCTGTTTTTT
NA	NA	TRBV10-3	TRBJ2-4	CAISESAPGGNIQYF	TGTGCCATCAGTGAGTCAGCGCCTGGGGGGAACATTCAGTACTTC
NA	NA	TRBV6-2/TRBV6-3	TRBJ1-2	CASSYPGIYGYTF	TGTGCCAGCAGTTACCCGGGTATCTATGGCTACACCTTC
few	NA	TRBV12-5	TRBJ1-1	CASGLGTANTEAFF	TGTGCTAGTGGTCTTGGGACGGCGAACACTGAAGCTTTCTTT
few	NA	TRBV7-2	TRBJ1-1	CASSREGGLVAFF	TGTGCCAGCAGCCGCGAGGGGGGGCTTGTGGCTTTCTTT
few	NA	TRBV7-8	TRBJ1-2	CASSLARVRAGNGYTF	TGTGCCAGCAGCTTAGCGCGGGTCAGGGCGGGCAACGGCTACACCTTC
many	TRBD2	TRBV7-8	TRBJ2-1	CASSFMTSGWYNEQFF	TGTGCCAGCAGTTTTATGACTAGCGGCTGGTACAATGAGCAGTTCTTC
many	NA	TRBV6-2/TRBV6-3	TRBJ2-3	CASSDPGADTQYF	TGTGCCAGCAGCGATCCCGGGGCAGATACGCAGTATTTT
few	NA	TRBV18	TRBJ2-3	CASSPPATSTDTQYF	TGTGCCAGCTCACCACCTGCCACCAGCACAGATACGCAGTATTTT
NA	NA	TRBV7-6	TRBJ2-7	CASSLLGSEQYF	TGTGCCAGCAGCTTGTTGGGGAGCGAGCAGTACTTC
NA	NA	TRBV7-8	TRBJ2-7	CASSLRGRTSDEQYF	TGTGCCAGCAGCCTGCGGGGGCGGACTTCTGACGAGCAGTACTTC
many	NA	TRBV6-6	TRBJ1-3	CASSYGRGRTSGNTIYF	TGTGCCAGCAGTTACGGAAGGGGTCGAACGTCTGGAAACACCATATATTTT
NA	TRBD2	TRBV6-5	TRBJ2-2	CASSYSTSVTGELFF	TGTGCCAGCAGTTACTCAACTAGCGTCACCGGGGAGCTGTTTTTT
few	NA	TRBV11-2	TRBJ2-7	CASSFSTEQYF	TGTGCCAGCAGCTTTAGCACCGAGCAGTACTTC
NA	NA	TRBV4-1	TRBJ2-4	CASSQGRAKNIQYF	TGCGCCAGCAGCCAGGGACGAGCCAAAAACATTCAGTACTTC
few	NA	TRBV6-2/TRBV6-3	TRBJ1-5	CASSYSRVRGNQPQHF	TGTGCCAGCAGTTACTCGAGGGTTAGGGGCAATCAGCCCCAGCATTTT
NA	NA	TRBV7-6	TRBJ2-2	CASSLPTTGDPTGELFF	TGTGCCAGCAGCCTACCGACCACCGGGGACCCCACCGGGGAGCTGTTTTTT
NA	TRBD2	TRBV10-3	TRBJ2-1	CAISEGLAGLLDEQFF	TGTGCCATCAGTGAGGGACTAGCGGGGCTATTGGATGAGCAGTTCTTC
NA	NA	TRBV4-2	TRBJ1-2	CASSLREGDYGYTF	TGTGCCAGCAGCCTCAGGGAGGGAGACTATGGCTACACCTTC
NA	NA	TRBV20-1	TRBJ1-2	CSASPPRGRGGYTF	TGCAGTGCTAGCCCCCCCAGGGGAAGGGGTGGCTACACCTTC
NA	NA	TRBV4-1	TRBJ2-1	CASSQRGRRAHNEQFF	TGCGCCAGCAGCCAACGGGGGAGGAGGGCCCACAATGAGCAGTTCTTC
NA	TRBD2	TRBV6-5	TRBJ2-5	CASSYSGLAGGETQYF	TGTGCCAGCAGTTACTCGGGACTAGCGGGAGGAGAGACCCAGTACTTC
NA	NA	TRBV7-2	TRBJ1-1	CASSLRSRATEAFF	TGTGCCAGCAGCTTGAGGAGTAGGGCCACTGAAGCTTTCTTT
few	NA	TRBV28	TRBJ2-7	CASSFPAIGIFTPSYEQYF	TGTGCCAGCAGTTTTCCGGCGATAGGGATTTTTACCCCTTCCTACGAGCAGTACTTC
NA	NA	TRBV28	TRBJ1-5	CASSLFSRLGPQHF	TGTGCCAGCAGTTTATTTTCTCGGTTGGGGCCCCAGCATTTT
few	TRBD2	TRBV20-1	TRBJ2-7	CSARGLGLAGSEQYF	TGCAGTGCTAGGGGCTTGGGACTAGCGGGTTCCGAGCAGTACTTC
few	NA	TRBV20-1	TRBJ1-2	CSARVEEPANYGYTF	TGCAGTGCTAGAGTGGAGGAGCCAGCTAACTATGGCTACACCTTC
NA	TRBD1	TRBV7-6	TRBJ1-5	CASSPGQGVGPQHF	TGTGCCAGCAGCCCGGGACAGGGGGTAGGCCCCCAGCATTTT
NA	NA	TRBV6-5	TRBJ2-3	CASRNTGVPSTDTQYF	TGTGCCAGCAGAAATACCGGGGTGCCTAGCACAGATACGCAGTATTTT
NA	NA	TRBV4-1	TRBJ2-1	CASSQDPVREQFF	TGCGCCAGCAGCCAAGATCCAGTCCGGGAGCAGTTCTTC
NA	NA	TRBV7-9	TRBJ2-7	CASSGRGEQYF	TGTGCCAGCAGCGGGCGGGGCGAGCAGTACTTC
NA	NA	TRBV6-2/TRBV6-3	TRBJ2-3	CASTDDSGPDTQYF	TGTGCCAGCACCGACGACAGCGGACCAGATACGCAGTATTTT
many	TRBD1	TRBV7-8	TRBJ1-1	CASSLGLGQLTEAFF	TGTGCCAGCAGCTTAGGCCTGGGACAGCTCACTGAAGCTTTCTTT
NA	NA	TRBV11-1	TRBJ2-5	CASSIDRETQYF	TGTGCCAGCAGCATAGACCGGGAGACCCAGTACTTC
few	NA	TRBV7-8	TRBJ2-1	CASSLHDRGSYNEQFF	TGTGCCAGCAGCTTACACGATCGGGGTTCCTACAATGAGCAGTTCTTC
NA	TRBD2	TRBV7-6	TRBJ2-5	CASSPSGGFAGVQETQYF	TGTGCCAGCAGCCCATCCGGGGGGTTCGCGGGAGTCCAAGAGACCCAGTACTTC
NA	TRBD2	TRBV29-1	TRBJ2-1	CSVGGGLAGGGEQFF	TGCAGCGTTGGAGGGGGGCTAGCGGGAGGAGGGGAGCAGTTCTTC
few	TRBD1	TRBV4-1	TRBJ2-1	CASSQPRQGDEQFF	TGCGCCAGCAGCCAACCGCGACAGGGCGATGAGCAGTTCTTC
NA	NA	TRBV19	TRBJ1-2	CASTQAAALDGYTF	TGTGCCAGTACACAGGCAGCAGCCCTTGATGGCTACACCTTC
NA	TRBD1	TRBV10-3	TRBJ2-1	CASAGGLSSYNEQFF	TGTGCCTCGGCAGGGGGCCTTAGCTCCTACAATGAGCAGTTCTTC
once	NA	TRBV27	TRBJ2-7	CASGRSHGNEQYF	TGTGCCAGCGGGCGATCCCATGGGAACGAGCAGTACTTC
many	TRBD1	TRBV10-3	TRBJ1-1	CAINTPDRGNTEAFF	TGTGCCATCAACACCCCGGACAGGGGGAACACTGAAGCTTTCTTT
NA	NA	TRBV5-1	TRBJ1-1	CASMVGNMNTEAFF	TGCGCCAGCATGGTAGGGAACATGAACACTGAAGCTTTCTTT
few	NA	TRBV6-1	TRBJ2-1	CASLRARSSYNEQFF	TGTGCCAGCCTCAGGGCGCGGAGCTCCTACAATGAGCAGTTCTTC
many	NA	TRBV7-2	TRBJ2-4	CASSLIGELAKAVAKNIQYF	TGTGCCAGCAGCTTAATCGGAGAACTAGCAAAAGCAGTGGCCAAAAACATTCAGTACTTC